The clone carrying this TCR beta chain was found many times. The data are from a study of T-cell reconstitution after alpha-beta-depleted transplantation in children. CDR1 is SEHNR, CDR2 FQNEAQ, per germline (reference sequence). The CDR3 is made up of 15 amino acids. The V and J ends lost 5 bases and 4 bases respectively, with 16 bases between them. Library preparation (for TCRbeta) was performed with unique molecular identifiers. TCRdb processed the PCR reads anew with MiXCR; each CDR3 protein has one entry. This sample has about 350,000 distinct CDR3 sequences, with roughly 13% found just once. This receptor was taken from a human donor who donated a stem cell graft to a child with Fanconi anemia. The J gene is TRBJ2-3, the V gene TRBV7-9; weak D call: TRBD2 (7 bases). Material: PBMCs, obtained from the stem cell graft. Here the CDR3 reads CASSPPEGGPDTQYF. The CDR3 coding sequence is TGTGCCAGCAGCCCGCCAGAGGGGGGGCCAGATACGCAGTATTTT.